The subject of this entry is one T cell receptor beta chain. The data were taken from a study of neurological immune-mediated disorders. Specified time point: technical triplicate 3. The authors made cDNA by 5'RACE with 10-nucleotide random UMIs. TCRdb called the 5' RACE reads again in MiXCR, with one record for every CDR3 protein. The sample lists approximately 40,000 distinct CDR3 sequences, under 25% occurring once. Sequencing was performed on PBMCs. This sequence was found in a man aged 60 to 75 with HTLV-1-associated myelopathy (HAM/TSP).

The CDR3 DNA is TGTGCCAGCAGCCCGAGCGGGACTAGCGCGGTCAATGAGCAGTTCTTC. It specifies CASSPSGTSAVNEQFF. The chain couples TRBV7-3 to TRBJ2-1; the match to TRBD2 covers 10 bases. This CDR3 region has 16 residues. CDR1 SGHTA and CDR2 FQGTGA come from the germline V gene. J lost 6 bases, V lost 5 bases, and 10 bases had no gene match.